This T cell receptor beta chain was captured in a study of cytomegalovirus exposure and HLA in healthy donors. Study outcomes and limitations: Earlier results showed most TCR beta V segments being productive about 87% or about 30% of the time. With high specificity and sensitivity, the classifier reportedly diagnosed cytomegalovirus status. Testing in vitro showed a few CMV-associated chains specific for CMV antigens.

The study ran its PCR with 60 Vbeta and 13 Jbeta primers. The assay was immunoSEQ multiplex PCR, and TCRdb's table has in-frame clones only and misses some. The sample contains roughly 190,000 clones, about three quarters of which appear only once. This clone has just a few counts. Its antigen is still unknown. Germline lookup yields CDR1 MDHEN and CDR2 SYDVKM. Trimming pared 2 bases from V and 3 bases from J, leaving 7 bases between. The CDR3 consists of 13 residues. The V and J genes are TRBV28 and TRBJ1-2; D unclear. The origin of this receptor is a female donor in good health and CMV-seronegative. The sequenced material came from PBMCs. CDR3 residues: CASSLVIDYGYTF. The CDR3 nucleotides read TGTGCCAGCAGTTTAGTCATAGACTATGGCTACACCTTC.